A selection of T cell receptor beta chains follows, all from one sample in a study of cytomegalovirus exposure and HLA in healthy donors. Repertoires were generated with immunoSEQ multiplex PCR, while TCRdb's copy carries only in-frame clones and drops some. The sample consists of roughly 130,000 clones, roughly 79% of them appearing once. Material for sequencing was PBMCs. The receptors here all came from a middle-aged woman in good health and CMV-seronegative. CDR3s include the opening cysteine and the closing phenylalanine or tryptophan. D genes are given only for firm matches. Clone sizes are given selectively: once, few, many, or a class where the clone is expanded.

d_gene: .
v_gene: TRBV5-4
j_gene: TRBJ1-1
abundance: few
CDR3aa: CASSSRPEDTEAFF
CDR3nt: TGTGCCAGCAGCTCAAGACCTGAGGACACTGAAGCTTTCTTT

d_gene: .
v_gene: TRBV5-1
j_gene: TRBJ1-1
abundance: .
CDR3aa: CASSRGWDTEAFF
CDR3nt: TGCGCCAGCAGCAGGGGCTGGGACACTGAAGCTTTCTTT

d_gene: TRBD1
v_gene: TRBV7-9
j_gene: TRBJ2-7
abundance: .
CDR3aa: CASSLVQGAREQYF
CDR3nt: TGTGCCAGCAGCTTAGTTCAGGGGGCGAGGGAGCAGTACTTC

d_gene: TRBD1
v_gene: TRBV2
j_gene: TRBJ2-1
abundance: few
CDR3aa: CASSGQGTEQFF
CDR3nt: TGTGCCAGCAGTGGACAGGGGACTGAGCAGTTCTTC

d_gene: TRBD1
v_gene: TRBV18
j_gene: TRBJ1-3
abundance: .
CDR3aa: CASSKRDRDSGNTIYF
CDR3nt: TGTGCCAGCTCAAAAAGGGACAGGGACTCTGGAAACACCATATATTTT

d_gene: .
v_gene: TRBV7-2
j_gene: TRBJ2-6
abundance: .
CDR3aa: CASSWGDILTGANGLTF
CDR3nt: TGTGCCAGCAGCTGGGGGGATATATTGACTGGGGCCAACGGCCTGACTTTC

d_gene: .
v_gene: TRBV7-2
j_gene: TRBJ1-4
abundance: .
CDR3aa: CASSLGLGEEVKLFF
CDR3nt: TGTGCCAGCAGCTTAGGTTTAGGAGAGGAGGTAAAACTGTTTTTT

d_gene: TRBD1
v_gene: TRBV10-1
j_gene: TRBJ2-2
abundance: .
CDR3aa: CASSPRQGTGELFF
CDR3nt: TGCGCCAGCAGCCCCCGACAGGGAACCGGGGAGCTGTTTTTT

d_gene: TRBD2
v_gene: TRBV5-1
j_gene: TRBJ2-3
abundance: few
CDR3aa: CASSSGLNRDTQYF
CDR3nt: TGCGCCAGCAGCTCGGGACTAAACAGGGATACGCAGTATTTT

d_gene: TRBD1
v_gene: TRBV27
j_gene: TRBJ2-5
abundance: .
CDR3aa: CASSLHRGQETQYF
CDR3nt: TGTGCCAGCAGTTTACACAGGGGACAAGAGACCCAGTACTTC

d_gene: TRBD2
v_gene: TRBV19
j_gene: TRBJ2-5
abundance: .
CDR3aa: CASSPMASGGQETQYF
CDR3nt: TGTGCCAGTAGCCCCATGGCTAGCGGGGGGCAAGAGACCCAGTACTTC

d_gene: .
v_gene: TRBV18
j_gene: TRBJ2-6
abundance: .
CDR3aa: CASSRPNSGANVLAF
CDR3nt: TGTGCCAGCTCACGTCCTAACTCTGGGGCCAACGTCCTGGCTTTC

d_gene: TRBD2
v_gene: TRBV5-4
j_gene: TRBJ2-3
abundance: few
CDR3aa: CASSLTSGRTDTQYF
CDR3nt: TGTGCCAGCAGCCTAACTAGCGGCCGCACAGATACGCAGTATTTT

d_gene: TRBD2
v_gene: TRBV5-1
j_gene: TRBJ2-3
abundance: .
CDR3aa: CASNLAGEFDTQYF
CDR3nt: TGCGCCAGCAACCTAGCGGGAGAGTTTGATACGCAGTATTTT

d_gene: .
v_gene: TRBV6-4
j_gene: TRBJ2-2
abundance: .
CDR3aa: CASSDSQGNSGELFF
CDR3nt: TGTGCCAGCAGTGACTCACAGGGCAATTCGGGGGAGCTGTTTTTT

d_gene: .
v_gene: TRBV6-5
j_gene: TRBJ1-1
abundance: few
CDR3aa: CASSYEPGTEAFF
CDR3nt: TGTGCCAGCAGTTACGAGCCCGGCACTGAAGCTTTCTTT

d_gene: .
v_gene: TRBV30
j_gene: TRBJ2-7
abundance: .
CDR3aa: CAWSVSYEQYF
CDR3nt: TGTGCCTGGAGCGTCTCCTACGAGCAGTACTTC

d_gene: TRBD2
v_gene: TRBV28
j_gene: TRBJ2-3
abundance: .
CDR3aa: CASSLSSGDGRVSSTDTQYF
CDR3nt: TGTGCCAGCAGTTTAAGTTCGGGAGACGGGAGGGTTTCTAGCACAGATACGCAGTATTTT

d_gene: .
v_gene: TRBV30
j_gene: TRBJ1-5
abundance: .
CDR3aa: CAWSAPGDSNQPQHF
CDR3nt: TGTGCCTGGAGTGCCCCCGGGGATAGCAATCAGCCCCAGCATTTT

d_gene: TRBD1
v_gene: TRBV18
j_gene: TRBJ2-5
abundance: .
CDR3aa: CASSPSFSQDRGETQYF
CDR3nt: TGTGCCAGCTCACCAAGCTTTTCTCAGGACAGGGGAGAGACCCAGTACTTC

d_gene: TRBD1
v_gene: TRBV7-9
j_gene: TRBJ1-1
abundance: .
CDR3aa: CASSSLTGGWGNTEAFF
CDR3nt: TGTGCCAGCAGCTCATTGACAGGGGGATGGGGGAACACTGAAGCTTTCTTT

d_gene: TRBD2
v_gene: TRBV14
j_gene: TRBJ2-1
abundance: .
CDR3aa: CASSQVPASGGPREQFF
CDR3nt: TGTGCCAGCAGCCAAGTCCCTGCTAGCGGGGGGCCCAGGGAGCAGTTCTTC

d_gene: .
v_gene: TRBV18
j_gene: TRBJ1-1
abundance: .
CDR3aa: CASVGIRDTEAFF
CDR3nt: TGTGCCAGCGTGGGGATCAGGGACACTGAAGCTTTCTTT

d_gene: .
v_gene: TRBV19
j_gene: TRBJ1-5
abundance: .
CDR3aa: CASRLSGLHNQPQHF
CDR3nt: TGTGCCAGTAGGCTCTCCGGACTCCACAATCAGCCCCAGCATTTT

d_gene: TRBD1
v_gene: TRBV19
j_gene: TRBJ1-5
abundance: .
CDR3aa: CASRKGQGDYSNQPQHF
CDR3nt: TGTGCCAGTAGGAAGGGACAGGGGGATTATAGCAATCAGCCCCAGCATTTT

d_gene: .
v_gene: TRBV7-8
j_gene: TRBJ2-4
abundance: .
CDR3aa: CATRSDSKNIQYF
CDR3nt: TGTGCCACCAGATCGGACAGTAAAAACATTCAGTACTTC

d_gene: .
v_gene: TRBV11-1
j_gene: TRBJ2-5
abundance: .
CDR3aa: CASSLGRLGGDSAETQYF
CDR3nt: TGTGCCAGCAGCTTAGGGAGACTAGGGGGCGATTCGGCTGAGACCCAGTACTTC

d_gene: TRBD1
v_gene: TRBV7-3
j_gene: TRBJ2-7
abundance: .
CDR3aa: CASSPTGFHEQYF
CDR3nt: TGTGCCAGCAGCCCGACAGGGTTCCACGAGCAGTACTTC

d_gene: TRBD2
v_gene: TRBV29-1
j_gene: TRBJ2-7
abundance: .
CDR3aa: CSVEATSDYEQYF
CDR3nt: TGCAGCGTTGAAGCCACTAGCGACTACGAGCAGTACTTC

d_gene: .
v_gene: TRBV28
j_gene: TRBJ2-7
abundance: .
CDR3aa: CASSFGAGLASSYEQYF
CDR3nt: TGTGCCAGCAGTTTTGGGGCGGGGCTCGCATCCTCCTACGAGCAGTACTTC

d_gene: .
v_gene: TRBV30
j_gene: TRBJ2-1
abundance: .
CDR3aa: CARGFGTRGNEQFF
CDR3nt: TGTGCCCGGGGTTTCGGAACCCGGGGCAATGAGCAGTTCTTC

d_gene: .
v_gene: TRBV5-1
j_gene: TRBJ2-7
abundance: .
CDR3aa: CASMPGWGAYEQYF
CDR3nt: TGCGCCAGCATGCCCGGGTGGGGGGCCTACGAGCAGTACTTC

d_gene: .
v_gene: TRBV6-1
j_gene: TRBJ2-3
abundance: .
CDR3aa: CASSPNRVEGDTQYF
CDR3nt: TGTGCCAGCAGTCCGAACAGGGTAGAGGGAGATACGCAGTATTTT

d_gene: TRBD1
v_gene: TRBV28
j_gene: TRBJ1-4
abundance: .
CDR3aa: CASSLSGGHEKLFF
CDR3nt: TGTGCCAGCAGTTTATCAGGGGGCCATGAAAAACTGTTTTTT

d_gene: .
v_gene: TRBV20-1
j_gene: TRBJ2-7
abundance: .
CDR3aa: CSALSSYEQYF
CDR3nt: TGCAGTGCCCTTAGCTCCTACGAGCAGTACTTC

d_gene: .
v_gene: TRBV6-5
j_gene: TRBJ2-7
abundance: .
CDR3aa: CASSRDSYYYEQYF
CDR3nt: TGTGCCAGCAGCCGGGACTCGTATTACTACGAGCAGTACTTC

d_gene: TRBD1
v_gene: TRBV5-4
j_gene: TRBJ2-5
abundance: .
CDR3aa: CASSPGQQETQYF
CDR3nt: TGTGCCAGCAGCCCGGGACAGCAAGAGACCCAGTACTTC

d_gene: TRBD2
v_gene: TRBV19
j_gene: TRBJ2-2
abundance: .
CDR3aa: CASRLAVTGELFF
CDR3nt: TGTGCCAGTAGACTAGCGGTCACCGGGGAGCTGTTTTTT

d_gene: .
v_gene: TRBV19
j_gene: TRBJ1-5
abundance: .
CDR3aa: CASSILGRGLNQPQHF
CDR3nt: TGTGCCAGTAGTATATTAGGCAGGGGCCTCAATCAGCCCCAGCATTTT